This entry describes one TCR beta chain. This CDR3 contains 13 residues. V shed 5 bases and J 3 bases; nucleotides not matched to a gene: 3. Germline CDR1 and CDR2: SEHNR and FQNEAQ (reference sequence). These data belong to a study of cytomegalovirus exposure and HLA in healthy donors. As for the study in general: The 120 or so validation repertoires were produced on the same platform as the 670 or so repertoires of the first cohort. This was reported in a later analysis.

Measured with immunoSEQ multiplex PCR; TCRdb has only the in-frame clones, and not every one. The repertoire holds 130,000 to 150,000 clones, with around 88% as singletons. This TCR came from a woman between 18 and 29 years old in good health and CMV-seropositive. The chain is built from TRBV7-9 and TRBJ2-7; 8 nucleotides match TRBD1. Sequencing input: PBMCs. CDR3 sequence reads: CASSQDRDYEQYF. The DNA of the CDR3 is TGTGCCAGCAGCCAGGACAGGGACTACGAGCAGTACTTC. The variable domain in full, with the rest retrieved from reference TRBV7-9 and TRBJ2-7, is DTGVSQNPRHKITKRGQNVTFRCDPISEHNRLYWYRQTLGQGPEFLTYFQNEAQLEKSRLLSDRFSAERPKGSFSTLEIQRTEQGDSAMYLCASSQDRDYEQYFGPGTRLTVT.